Listed below are T cell receptor beta chains from one sample, sequenced in a study of T cell repertoires in cytomegalovirus infection. A single record per CDR3 protein comes from TCRdb applying MiXCR to the reads. The sample lists approximately 750,000 distinct CDR3 sequences; approximately 40% were seen once. Sequencing was carried out using PBMCs. Every receptor here comes from a human donor in good health (CMV status not recorded). Some clones in this sample may be carry-over from other donors' samples. Both conserved end residues are part of each CDR3. D genes are given only for firm matches. Clone sizes are given selectively: once, few, many, or a class where the clone is expanded.

len: 13; j_gene: TRBJ1-1; abundance: -; d_gene: -; v_gene: TRBV12-3/TRBV12-4; CDR3nt: TGTGCCAGCAGTTTATACGCAGGCTCTGAATCTTTCTTT; CDR3aa: CASSLYAGSESFF
len: 15; j_gene: TRBJ1-2; abundance: few; d_gene: TRBD1; v_gene: TRBV19; CDR3nt: TGTGCCAGTAGTGCTGGAAGTTCGGGACAGCGGGGCTACACCTTC; CDR3aa: CASSAGSSGQRGYTF
len: 13; j_gene: TRBJ1-4; abundance: few; d_gene: TRBD1; v_gene: TRBV29-1; CDR3nt: TGCAGCGCGGGACAGGGGAAGTCTGAAAAACTGTTTTTT; CDR3aa: CSAGQGKSEKLFF
len: 15; j_gene: TRBJ1-1; abundance: -; d_gene: -; v_gene: TRBV7-6; CDR3nt: TGTGCCAGCAGGTCGGGAGGGCGAGGTTACACTGAAGCTTTCTTT; CDR3aa: CASRSGGRGYTEAFF
len: 16; j_gene: TRBJ2-1; abundance: few; d_gene: TRBD2; v_gene: TRBV15; CDR3nt: TGTGCCACCAGCAGAGATGGGGGGACTAGCGGGAGGGAGCAGTTCTTC; CDR3aa: CATSRDGGTSGREQFF
len: 15; j_gene: TRBJ1-1; abundance: -; d_gene: -; v_gene: TRBV7-4; CDR3nt: TGTGCCAGCAGCCACTCGACGGATCAGAACACTGAAGCTTTCTTT; CDR3aa: CASSHSTDQNTEAFF
len: 17; j_gene: TRBJ1-5; abundance: -; d_gene: TRBD1; v_gene: TRBV6-1; CDR3nt: TGTGCCAGCAGTGACGGGGGAGGGGGCGTTATTTATCAGCCCCAGCATTTT; CDR3aa: CASSDGGGGVIYQPQHF
len: 16; j_gene: TRBJ1-6; abundance: few; d_gene: -; v_gene: TRBV27; CDR3nt: TGTGCCAGCAGTCCGCAATCGACAGGTGGGGGGGAGGCCCTCCACTTT; CDR3aa: CASSPQSTGGGEALHF
len: 16; j_gene: TRBJ2-3; abundance: few; d_gene: -; v_gene: TRBV12-3/TRBV12-4; CDR3nt: TGTGCCAGCAGACGTCCGACCAGTGGCTCCACAGATACGCAGTATTTT; CDR3aa: CASRRPTSGSTDTQYF
len: 14; j_gene: TRBJ2-6; abundance: few; d_gene: -; v_gene: TRBV19; CDR3nt: TGTGCCAGTAGTCGTCCCTCTGGGGCCAACGTCCTGACTTTC; CDR3aa: CASSRPSGANVLTF
len: 11; j_gene: TRBJ2-5; abundance: many; d_gene: -; v_gene: TRBV12-3/TRBV12-4; CDR3nt: TGTGCCAGCAGCTTAAAAGAGACCCAGTACTTC; CDR3aa: CASSLKETQYF
len: 14; j_gene: TRBJ1-1; abundance: -; d_gene: -; v_gene: TRBV7-4; CDR3nt: TGTGCCAGCAGCTCCCTGATCCAAAACACTGAAGCTTTCTTT; CDR3aa: CASSSLIQNTEAFF
len: 14; j_gene: TRBJ1-1; abundance: -; d_gene: -; v_gene: TRBV6-8; CDR3nt: TGTGCCAGCAGCCGTATCGACGGGGCAGGTGAAGCTTTCTTT; CDR3aa: CASSRIDGAGEAFF
len: 18; j_gene: TRBJ2-3; abundance: few; d_gene: TRBD2; v_gene: TRBV19; CDR3nt: TGTGCCAGTAGTATCCCGCCCAGGACTAGCGGGGGGTTGGATACGCAGTATTTT; CDR3aa: CASSIPPRTSGGLDTQYF
len: 14; j_gene: TRBJ2-3; abundance: -; d_gene: -; v_gene: TRBV20-1; CDR3nt: TGCAGTGCTAGAGAGCTTGGCCGGTCAGTCCCGCAGTATTTT; CDR3aa: CSARELGRSVPQYF
len: 14; j_gene: TRBJ1-4; abundance: many; d_gene: -; v_gene: TRBV12-3/TRBV12-4; CDR3nt: TGTGCCAGCAGTTGGGATACAGGGCCAGTCGGACTGTTTTTT; CDR3aa: CASSWDTGPVGLFF
len: 16; j_gene: TRBJ1-5; abundance: few; d_gene: -; v_gene: TRBV6-2/TRBV6-3; CDR3nt: TGTGCCAGCAGTTCCCGGACGGGGAAGCCTAATCAGCCCCAGCATTTT; CDR3aa: CASSSRTGKPNQPQHF
len: 16; j_gene: TRBJ2-4; abundance: few; d_gene: TRBD1; v_gene: TRBV15; CDR3nt: TGTGCCACCAGCAGAGTTCCAGGGGGAGCCAAAAACATTCAGTACTTC; CDR3aa: CATSRVPGGAKNIQYF
len: 14; j_gene: TRBJ1-1; abundance: -; d_gene: -; v_gene: TRBV5-1; CDR3nt: TGCGCCAGCAGCTTTGACCCCACGAACACTGAAGCTTTCTTT; CDR3aa: CASSFDPTNTEAFF
len: 13; j_gene: TRBJ1-1; abundance: many; d_gene: -; v_gene: TRBV7-9; CDR3nt: TGTGCCAGCAGCTCACAGGACAGAACTGAAGCTTTCTTT; CDR3aa: CASSSQDRTEAFF
len: 13; j_gene: TRBJ2-7; abundance: -; d_gene: -; v_gene: TRBV28; CDR3nt: TGTGTCAGCAGCCCACCGGGGGTTTACGAGCAGTACTTC; CDR3aa: CVSSPPGVYEQYF
len: 14; j_gene: TRBJ2-2; abundance: -; d_gene: -; v_gene: TRBV15; CDR3nt: TGTGCCACCAAGGAAGCGGGTAGCACCGGGGAGCTGTTTTTT; CDR3aa: CATKEAGSTGELFF
len: 12; j_gene: TRBJ1-2; abundance: -; d_gene: -; v_gene: TRBV28; CDR3nt: TGTGCCAGCTCCGGGGGGGCGGATGGCTACACCTTC; CDR3aa: CASSGGADGYTF
len: 15; j_gene: TRBJ1-5; abundance: -; d_gene: -; v_gene: TRBV7-2; CDR3nt: TGTGCCAGCAGGCCCAGTTCAGGGCGCAATCAGCCCCAGCATTTT; CDR3aa: CASRPSSGRNQPQHF
len: 13; j_gene: TRBJ2-1; abundance: many; d_gene: TRBD2; v_gene: TRBV10-2; CDR3nt: TGCGCCAGCGGAGCTAGCGGGAGCGGGGAGCAGTTCTTC; CDR3aa: CASGASGSGEQFF
len: 15; j_gene: TRBJ1-2; abundance: -; d_gene: -; v_gene: TRBV27; CDR3nt: TGTGCCAGCAGTTCCCGAGGGGGGCGGGACTATGGCTACACCTTC; CDR3aa: CASSSRGGRDYGYTF
len: 14; j_gene: TRBJ2-2; abundance: -; d_gene: -; v_gene: TRBV2; CDR3nt: TGTGCCAGCAGCAAGCAGGGGTTCACCGGGGAGCTGTTTTTT; CDR3aa: CASSKQGFTGELFF
len: 14; j_gene: TRBJ2-7; abundance: many; d_gene: -; v_gene: TRBV7-6; CDR3nt: TGTGCCAGCAGCTCATTACAGGGAGCAGAAGAGCAGTACTTC; CDR3aa: CASSSLQGAEEQYF
len: 15; j_gene: TRBJ2-2; abundance: many; d_gene: TRBD1; v_gene: TRBV20-1; CDR3nt: TGCAGTGCTAGAGTCAGGGGGCTTTCCACCGGGGAGCTGTTTTTT; CDR3aa: CSARVRGLSTGELFF
len: 14; j_gene: TRBJ2-1; abundance: many; d_gene: -; v_gene: TRBV7-9; CDR3nt: TGTGCCAGCGGCCGGGACCTATACGCGGGTGAGCAGTTCTTC; CDR3aa: CASGRDLYAGEQFF
len: 17; j_gene: TRBJ2-7; abundance: once; d_gene: TRBD2; v_gene: TRBV20-1; CDR3nt: TGCAGTGCTAGAGATCGGAAAGTAGCGGGGGGGCGTCACGAGCAGTACTTC; CDR3aa: CSARDRKVAGGRHEQYF
len: 18; j_gene: TRBJ2-3; abundance: -; d_gene: -; v_gene: TRBV27; CDR3nt: TGTGCCAGCAGTTTAACCCCCCCGGGCAGCACAGCCACAGATACGCAGTATTTT; CDR3aa: CASSLTPPGSTATDTQYF
len: 15; j_gene: TRBJ1-6; abundance: -; d_gene: -; v_gene: TRBV2; CDR3nt: TGTGCCAGCAGATTGGACAGCTCCTATAATTCACCCCTCCACTTT; CDR3aa: CASRLDSSYNSPLHF
len: 15; j_gene: TRBJ2-3; abundance: -; d_gene: TRBD2; v_gene: TRBV6-5; CDR3nt: TGTGCCAGCAGTTCCAGCGGGGGGGCCAGAGATACGCAGTATTTT; CDR3aa: CASSSSGGARDTQYF
len: 14; j_gene: TRBJ1-2; abundance: many; d_gene: TRBD1; v_gene: TRBV20-1; CDR3nt: TGCAGTGCTGCGTTTAGACAGGGAGGAAACGGCTACACCTTC; CDR3aa: CSAAFRQGGNGYTF
len: 17; j_gene: TRBJ2-1; abundance: few; d_gene: -; v_gene: TRBV2; CDR3nt: TGTGCCAGCAGTGAAATCGGGTGGGCGTCTCGCTACAATGAGCAGTTCTTC; CDR3aa: CASSEIGWASRYNEQFF
len: 17; j_gene: TRBJ1-3; abundance: -; d_gene: -; v_gene: TRBV2; CDR3nt: TGTGCCAGCAGTGAGGACCCAGGAAGAACCCTGGGAAACACCATATATTTT; CDR3aa: CASSEDPGRTLGNTIYF
len: 14; j_gene: TRBJ1-5; abundance: few; d_gene: -; v_gene: TRBV28; CDR3nt: TGTGCCAGCAGTGTAGGGACCGGTGATCAGCCCCAGCATTTT; CDR3aa: CASSVGTGDQPQHF
len: 17; j_gene: TRBJ2-3; abundance: -; d_gene: -; v_gene: TRBV24-1; CDR3nt: TGTGCCACCAGTGATCCAAGTCGGGGGCGCGCAGCGAGTACGCAGTATTTT; CDR3aa: CATSDPSRGRAASTQYF
len: 14; j_gene: TRBJ2-3; abundance: few; d_gene: -; v_gene: TRBV7-2; CDR3nt: TGTGCCAGCAGCTTAGCGGGAGTGAGAGATACGCAGTATTTT; CDR3aa: CASSLAGVRDTQYF
len: 12; j_gene: TRBJ1-2; abundance: -; d_gene: -; v_gene: TRBV24-1; CDR3nt: TGTGCCACCTTTGAGGGGAACTATGGCTACACCTTC; CDR3aa: CATFEGNYGYTF
len: 14; j_gene: TRBJ1-4; abundance: many; d_gene: -; v_gene: TRBV7-8; CDR3nt: TGTGCCAGCAGCTCGAGGACCGCCGGGGAAAAACTGTTTTTT; CDR3aa: CASSSRTAGEKLFF
len: 16; j_gene: TRBJ2-3; abundance: -; d_gene: -; v_gene: TRBV28; CDR3nt: TGTGCCAGCAGTTTGTTTCAAGGGTCAGGGGAAGATACGCAGTATTTT; CDR3aa: CASSLFQGSGEDTQYF
len: 14; j_gene: TRBJ1-2; abundance: -; d_gene: -; v_gene: TRBV29-1; CDR3nt: TGCAGCGTTGCTGCACATACTCGAAACTATGGCTACACCTTC; CDR3aa: CSVAAHTRNYGYTF
len: 17; j_gene: TRBJ2-5; abundance: -; d_gene: TRBD1; v_gene: TRBV23-1; CDR3nt: TGCGCCAGCAGTCCTTCATCCCTTGACAGGGCGACGGAGACCCAGTACTTC; CDR3aa: CASSPSSLDRATETQYF
len: 16; j_gene: TRBJ2-1; abundance: -; d_gene: TRBD2; v_gene: TRBV20-1; CDR3nt: TGCAAATCCGGGACTAGCGGAACTAGCTCCTACAATGAGCAGTTCTTC; CDR3aa: CKSGTSGTSSYNEQFF
len: 17; j_gene: TRBJ2-7; abundance: many; d_gene: TRBD2; v_gene: TRBV7-8; CDR3nt: TGTGCCAGCACCCTAGCCGGGAGGGTAGCGGGAGTGCAGGAGCAGTACTTC; CDR3aa: CASTLAGRVAGVQEQYF
len: 13; j_gene: TRBJ2-1; abundance: -; d_gene: -; v_gene: TRBV29-1; CDR3nt: TGCAGCGCTCGACAGGGAGGCAACAATGAGCAGTTCTTC; CDR3aa: CSARQGGNNEQFF
len: 15; j_gene: TRBJ2-3; abundance: -; d_gene: -; v_gene: TRBV19; CDR3nt: TGTGCCAGTAGTATACCGGGGGACACCAAGAATACGCAGTATTTT; CDR3aa: CASSIPGDTKNTQYF
len: 14; j_gene: TRBJ1-6; abundance: few; d_gene: -; v_gene: TRBV11-2; CDR3nt: TGTGCCAGCAGCTTAGCAGGGCCGAATTCACCCCTCCACTTT; CDR3aa: CASSLAGPNSPLHF
len: 14; j_gene: TRBJ2-5; abundance: few; d_gene: -; v_gene: TRBV7-6; CDR3nt: TGTGCCAGCAGCTTAAAAGTAGGCCAAGAGACCCAGTACTTC; CDR3aa: CASSLKVGQETQYF
len: 16; j_gene: TRBJ1-6; abundance: few; d_gene: -; v_gene: TRBV27; CDR3nt: TGTGCCAGCAGTTTAGGATCGGCCAGCTACAATTCACCCCTCCACTTT; CDR3aa: CASSLGSASYNSPLHF
len: 16; j_gene: TRBJ2-3; abundance: many; d_gene: -; v_gene: TRBV7-3; CDR3nt: TGTGCCAGCAGCACAGGGACTGCTTCGTCCATTGGTCCGCAGTATTTT; CDR3aa: CASSTGTASSIGPQYF
len: 14; j_gene: TRBJ2-7; abundance: many; d_gene: -; v_gene: TRBV28; CDR3nt: TGTGCCAGCTCGCTGGCCAGGGGATCCTACGAGCAGTACTTC; CDR3aa: CASSLARGSYEQYF
len: 13; j_gene: TRBJ1-2; abundance: few; d_gene: -; v_gene: TRBV12-5; CDR3nt: TGTGCTAGTGGTTTTAACCCGCTCGATGGCTACACCTTC; CDR3aa: CASGFNPLDGYTF
len: 16; j_gene: TRBJ1-1; abundance: -; d_gene: -; v_gene: TRBV7-6; CDR3nt: TGTGCCAGCAGCTTAGGGGGGGGGGTAAGAAGGACTGAAGCTTTCTTT; CDR3aa: CASSLGGGVRRTEAFF
len: 16; j_gene: TRBJ1-1; abundance: -; d_gene: -; v_gene: TRBV6-6; CDR3nt: TGTGCCAGCACACCCCCATTGGGTCAGAAGAACACGGAAGCTTTATTT; CDR3aa: CASTPPLGQKNTEALF
len: 13; j_gene: TRBJ1-2; abundance: -; d_gene: -; v_gene: TRBV12-3/TRBV12-4; CDR3nt: TGTGCCAGCACCAGAAGCCGTTGGGCTGGCTACACCTTC; CDR3aa: CASTRSRWAGYTF
len: 17; j_gene: TRBJ1-1; abundance: -; d_gene: -; v_gene: TRBV7-9; CDR3nt: TGTGCCAGCAGCTTAGCGCGGAGGGTGGGAGAGAACACTGAAGCTTTCTTT; CDR3aa: CASSLARRVGENTEAFF